The entry below gives a single T cell receptor beta chain sequence along with its context. The data belong to a study of control samples from healthy donors and cancer patients. Using immunoSEQ multiplex PCR, the repertoire was profiled, and TCRdb retains in-frame clones only, with some absent. The table records roughly 200,000 clones, about 94% of them present only once. CDR1 is MDHEN and CDR2 is SYDVKM in the germline V gene. V lost 5 bases to trimming and J lost 10 bases, with 12 bases between them. The CDR3 runs 13 residues. The receptor's source is a man aged 50-60 years in good health. The sample comprised blood. The rearrangement uses TRBV28 and TRBJ1-6; D not resolved. This CDR3 is CASSRGPRSPLHF. CDR3 nucleotide sequence: TGTGCCAGCAGTCGTGGCCCAAGATCACCCCTCCACTTT.